These 20 T cell receptor beta chains originate from one sample sequenced in a study of preoperative IRX-2 immunotherapy in early breast cancer (dated by TCRdb to between 2017 and 2020). The receptor library was made with the immunoSEQ multiplex PCR assay. TCRdb stores this immuneACCESS table with in-frame sequences only. Part of the clones is absent; in the studies checked, under half of the shortfall reflects unresolved V genes, and no reason is known for the rest. The sample yields about 25,000 clones; 85% to 95% were counted once. Around 15% of the sample rests with the top ten. The treatment or condition label corresponds to: preoperative locoregional IRX-2 cytokine immunotherapy. Sequences were derived from tumor tissue, sampled after IRX-2 immunotherapy. The receptors shown here come from a human donor with breast cancer.

This chain uses TRBV5-1 with TRBJ2-2; 13 nucleotides line up with TRBD2. J lost 5 bases, V lost 4 bases, and 8 bases had no gene match. CDR1 and CDR2 (germline): SGHRS, YFSETQ. CDR3 length equals 17 residues. The CDR3 DNA sequence: TGCGCCAGCAGCCACGGACTAGCGGGGGATCTTACCGGGGAGCTGTTTTTT. Amino acid sequence: CASSHGLAGDLTGELFF. Based on the CDR3 plus reference TRBV5-1 and TRBJ2-2, the full variable domain is KAGVTQTPRYLIKTRGQQVTLSCSPISGHRSVSWYQQTPGQGLQFLFEYFSETQRNKGNFPGRFSGRQFSNSRSEMNVSTLELGDSALYLCASSHGLAGDLTGELFFGEGSRLTVL.

The J gene is TRBJ2-2, the V gene TRBV11-2; D is unresolved. The length of the CDR3 is 12 residues. CDR1 is SGHAT, CDR2 FQNNGV, per germline. Deletions cut 5 bases from V and 4 bases from J, with 5 bases between. Here the CDR3 DNA reads TGTGCCAGCAGCCTGCGCACCGGGGAGCTGTTTTTT. It encodes CASSLRTGELFF.

This clone came up once. The gene calls are TRBV4-3 and TRBJ1-5; no clear D. The length of the CDR3 is 13 residues. V lost 0 bases to trimming and J lost 9 bases, with 9 bases between them. The germline CDR1 and CDR2 sequences are LGHNA and YSLEER. The CDR3 loop reads CASSQDMARPQHF. CDR3 coding DNA: TGCGCCAGCAGCCAAGATATGGCGAGGCCCCAGCATTTT.

V gene TRBV27 combines with J gene TRBJ2-7, with D possibly TRBD2 on 6 matching bases. Per the germline V gene, CDR1 is MNHEY and CDR2 is SMNVEV (reference sequence). The CDR3 is made up of 13 amino acids. The V gene lost 5 bases and the J gene lost 0 bases, with 8 bases spanning the gap. The CDR3 DNA reads as TGTGCCAGCAGTATGACTAGCTCCTACGAGCAGTACTTC. This gives the protein CASSMTSSYEQYF.

The chain is built from TRBV6-1 and TRBJ2-1; TRBD2 is a possible D gene (7 bases). The germline V gene has CDR1 MNHNS and CDR2 SASEGT. Trimming shortened V by 2 bases and J by 4 bases, and 12 bases separated the two germline ends. The length of the CDR3 is 15 residues. The CDR3 DNA follows: TGTGCCAGCAGTGAATTGGGGGGGGCATACAATGAGCAGTTCTTC. Its translation: CASSELGGAYNEQFF.

The chain uses TRBV19 and TRBJ2-7; no clear D gene. Trimming shortened V by 6 bases and J by 3 bases, and 12 bases separated the two germline ends. The CDR3 spans 13 residues. Germline loops: CDR1 LNHDA, CDR2 SQIVND (reference sequence). The CDR3 is CASSLDRNYEQYF. In DNA form, the CDR3 reads TGTGCCAGTAGCTTGGACCGAAACTACGAGCAGTACTTC.

The rearrangement links TRBV28 to TRBJ2-3; D is ambiguous. Per the germline V gene, CDR1 is MDHEN and CDR2 is SYDVKM. CDR3 length equals 11 residues. V dropped 5 bases and J dropped 3 bases, with 3 bases sitting between them. The CDR3 DNA sequence: TGTGCCAGCAGTGTAACAGATACGCAGTATTTT. It encodes CASSVTDTQYF.

The chain combines TRBV9 with TRBJ1-3; TRBD1 matches 8 bases. The CDR3 extends over 15 amino acids. The germline gives CDR1 SGDLS, CDR2 YYNGEE. V was pared by 3 bases and J by 2 bases, with 4 bases of the junction left unmatched. Here the CDR3 reads CASSAQGAAGNTIYF. The CDR3, as DNA: TGTGCCAGCAGCGCCCAGGGGGCTGCTGGAAACACCATATATTTT.

The V gene is TRBV4-2, the J gene TRBJ2-5, with 8 bases fitting TRBD2. Germline CDR1 is LGHNA and CDR2 is YNFKEQ. This CDR3 spans 15 amino acids. Unmatched junction bases numbered 5, after V lost 0 bases and J lost 5 bases. This chain's CDR3 is CASSQEGLVLETQYF. As DNA, the CDR3 is TGTGCCAGCAGCCAAGAGGGACTAGTTTTGGAGACCCAGTACTTC.

The chain combines TRBV5-6 with TRBJ2-3; D unresolved. The V gene's germline CDR1 is SGHDT and CDR2 YYEEEE. This CDR3 contains 13 residues. V lost 4 bases and J lost 3, with 9 bases in between. This CDR3 reads CASSNGRTDTQYF. The CDR3 DNA reads TGTGCCAGCAGCAATGGTAGGACAGATACGCAGTATTTT.

The chain carries TRBV20-1 and TRBJ2-7, with D unclear. The V gene lost 6 bases and the J gene lost 2 bases, with 8 bases spanning the gap. The CDR3 sequence is 11 residues long. The germline gives CDR1 DFQATT, CDR2 SNEGSKA (reference sequence). The CDR3 loop is CSAHKAYEQYF. In DNA form, the CDR3 reads TGCAGTGCCCACAAAGCCTACGAGCAGTACTTC.

The chain uses TRBV6-6 and TRBJ2-7; TRBD2 might be the D (7 bases). The CDR3 has 15 residues. Germline V lookup: CDR1 MNHNY, CDR2 SVGAGI (reference sequence). Trimming left V 7 bases short and J 2 bases short, with 18 bases between. The DNA of the CDR3 is TGTGCCAGCACCAAGAGGGGGGGGTCTGCCTACGAGCAGTACTTC. Its translation: CASTKRGGSAYEQYF.

V gene TRBV5-8 combines with J gene TRBJ2-3, with 7 bases matching TRBD1. V lost 4 bases, J lost 1 base, and 3 bases stayed unmatched. This CDR3 has 14 amino acids. CDR1 SGHTS and CDR2 YDEGEE come from the germline V gene. The CDR3 loop is CASSPGQGTDTQYF. CDR3 coding DNA: TGTGCCAGCAGCCCTGGACAGGGCACAGATACGCAGTATTTT.

The chain carries TRBV7-9 and TRBJ1-1; D is undetermined. V gave up 1 base and J gave up 11 bases, with 11 bases separating them. CDR1 is SEHNR and CDR2 is FQNEAQ in the germline V gene (reference sequence). This CDR3 has 12 amino acids. CDR3 in DNA: TGTGCCAGCAGCTTAGAGGCGTTTAGGGCTTTCTTT. The encoded protein is CASSLEAFRAFF.

The J gene is TRBJ2-7, the V gene TRBV6-5, with 9 bases that match TRBD1. Germline values: CDR1 MNHEY, CDR2 SVGAGI. Trimming took 6 bases from V and 6 from J; bases not matched to a gene: 12. This CDR3 has 15 amino acids. The CDR3 sequence: CASSRPPGQGSEQYF. The CDR3, as DNA: TGTGCCAGCAGCCGCCCGCCGGGACAGGGCTCCGAGCAGTACTTC.

V usage is TRBV18 and J usage is TRBJ1-1; the D is unclear. Germline CDR1 is KGHSH and CDR2 is LQKENI. There are 14 residues in the CDR3. Trimming pared 3 bases from V and 1 base from J, leaving 9 bases between. The CDR3 coding sequence is TGTGCCAGCTCACCCGGACTGCCGAACACTGAAGCTTTCTTT. Protein sequence: CASSPGLPNTEAFF.

This chain joins TRBV5-6 and TRBJ1-1; possibly TRBD1 for D (5 bases). Germline V gene data show CDR1 as SGHDT and CDR2 as YYEEEE. The CDR3 sequence is 13 residues long. Trimming removed 2 bases at V and 7 bases at J, with 12 bases between. CDR3 amino acids: CASSFWGRVEAFF. The DNA for the CDR3 is TGTGCCAGCAGCTTTTGGGGACGAGTTGAAGCTTTCTTT.

This chain joins TRBV13 and TRBJ1-1; D is unclear. Germline V lookup: CDR1 PRHDT, CDR2 FYEKMQ (reference sequence). The CDR3 totals 11 residues. V shed 5 bases and J shed 10 bases, with 11 bases lying between them. The DNA of the CDR3 is TGTGCCAGCAGCCCTGGTAGTGGAGCTTTCTTT. This sequence encodes CASSPGSGAFF. The full variable domain, its missing parts supplied by reference TRBV13 and TRBJ1-1, is AAGVIQSPRHLIKEKRETATLKCYPIPRHDTVYWYQQGPGQDPQFLISFYEKMQSDKGSIPDRFSAQQFSDYHSELNMSSLELGDSALYFCASSPGSGAFFGQGTRLTVV.

The chain recombines TRBV30 with TRBJ2-1; weak D call: TRBD1 (5 bases). V was clipped by 5 bases and J by 7 bases, with 9 bases between them. The CDR3 is 11 amino acids. Germline V CDR1 and CDR2: GTSNPN, SVGIG (reference sequence). The CDR3 coding sequence is TGTGCCTGGGACAGAACGAATGAGCAGTTCTTC. It codes for CAWDRTNEQFF.

The chain recombines TRBV19 with TRBJ1-2, with 7 bases identical to TRBD1. Germline CDR1 and CDR2: LNHDA and SQIVND (reference sequence). CDR3 size: 15 residues. V was clipped by 3 bases and J by 3 bases; unmatched bases: 7. The CDR3 region is CASSISSRGYYGYTF. CDR3 in DNA: TGTGCCAGTAGTATCAGCAGCAGGGGGTACTATGGCTACACCTTC.